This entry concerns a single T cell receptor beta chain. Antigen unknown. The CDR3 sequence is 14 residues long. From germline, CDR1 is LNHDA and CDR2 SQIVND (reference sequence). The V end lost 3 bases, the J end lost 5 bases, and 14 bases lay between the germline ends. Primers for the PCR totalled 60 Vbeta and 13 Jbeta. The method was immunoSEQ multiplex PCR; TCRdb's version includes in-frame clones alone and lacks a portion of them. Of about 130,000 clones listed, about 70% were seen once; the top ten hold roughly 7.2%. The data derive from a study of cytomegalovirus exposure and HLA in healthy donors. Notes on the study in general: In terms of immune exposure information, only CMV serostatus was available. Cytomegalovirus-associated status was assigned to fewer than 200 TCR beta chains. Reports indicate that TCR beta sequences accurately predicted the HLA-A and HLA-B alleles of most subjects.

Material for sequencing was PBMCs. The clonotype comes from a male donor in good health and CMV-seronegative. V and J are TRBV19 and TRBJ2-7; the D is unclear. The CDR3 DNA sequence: TGTGCCAGTAGTATGAATCCAGTACCTGACGAGCAGTACTTC. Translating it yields CASSMNPVPDEQYF.